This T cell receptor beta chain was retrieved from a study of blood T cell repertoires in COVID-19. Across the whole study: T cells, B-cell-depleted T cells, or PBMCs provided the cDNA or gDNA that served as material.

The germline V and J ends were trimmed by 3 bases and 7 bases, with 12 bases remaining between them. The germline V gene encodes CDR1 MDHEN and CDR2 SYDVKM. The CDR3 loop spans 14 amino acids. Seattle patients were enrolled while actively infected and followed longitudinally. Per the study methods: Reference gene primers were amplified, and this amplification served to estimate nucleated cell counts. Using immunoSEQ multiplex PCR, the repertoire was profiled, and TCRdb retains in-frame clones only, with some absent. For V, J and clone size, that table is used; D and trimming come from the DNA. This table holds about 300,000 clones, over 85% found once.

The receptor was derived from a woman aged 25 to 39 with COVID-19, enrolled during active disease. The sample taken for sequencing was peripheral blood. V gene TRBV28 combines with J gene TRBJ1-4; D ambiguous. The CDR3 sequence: CASSLFRRVEKLFF. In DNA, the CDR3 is TGTGCCAGCAGTTTGTTCCGGAGGGTTGAAAAACTGTTTTTT. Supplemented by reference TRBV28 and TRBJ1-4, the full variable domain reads DVKVTQSSRYLVKRTGEKVFLECVQDMDHENMFWYRQDPGLGLRLIYFSYDVKMKEKGDIPEGYSVSREKKERFSLILESASTNQTSMYLCASSLFRRVEKLFFGSGTQLSVL.